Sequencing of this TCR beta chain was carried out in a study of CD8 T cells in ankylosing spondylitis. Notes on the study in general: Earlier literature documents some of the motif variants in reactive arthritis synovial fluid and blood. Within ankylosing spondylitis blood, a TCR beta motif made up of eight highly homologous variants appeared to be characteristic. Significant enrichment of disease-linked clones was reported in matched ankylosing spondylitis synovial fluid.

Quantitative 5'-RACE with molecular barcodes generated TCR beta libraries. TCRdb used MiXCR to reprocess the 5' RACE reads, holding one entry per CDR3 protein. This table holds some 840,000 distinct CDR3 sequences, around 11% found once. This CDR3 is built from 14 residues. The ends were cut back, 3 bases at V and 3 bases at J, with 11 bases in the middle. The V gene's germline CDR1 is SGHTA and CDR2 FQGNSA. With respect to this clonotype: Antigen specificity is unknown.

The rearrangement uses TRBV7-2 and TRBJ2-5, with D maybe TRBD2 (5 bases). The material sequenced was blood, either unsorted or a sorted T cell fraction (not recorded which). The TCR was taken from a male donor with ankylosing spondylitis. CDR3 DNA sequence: TGTGCCAGCAGCTTGGGTATGGGAGAAGAGACCCAGTACTTC. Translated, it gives CASSLGMGEETQYF.